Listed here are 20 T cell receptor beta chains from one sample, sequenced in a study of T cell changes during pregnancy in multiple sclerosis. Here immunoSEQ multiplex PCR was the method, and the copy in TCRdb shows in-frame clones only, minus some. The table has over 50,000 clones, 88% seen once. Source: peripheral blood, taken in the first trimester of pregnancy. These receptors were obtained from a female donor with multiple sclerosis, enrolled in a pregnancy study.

The CDR3 region is CASSPQTGGSYEQYF. The CDR3 bases are TGTGCCAGCAGCCCGCAGACAGGGGGCTCATACGAGCAGTACTTC. The rearrangement uses TRBV7-2 and TRBJ2-7, with 10 bases fitting TRBD1. Germline CDR1 reads SGHTA; CDR2 reads FQGNSA. V shed 5 bases and J 4 bases; nucleotides not matched to a gene: 8. This CDR3 comprises 15 residues.

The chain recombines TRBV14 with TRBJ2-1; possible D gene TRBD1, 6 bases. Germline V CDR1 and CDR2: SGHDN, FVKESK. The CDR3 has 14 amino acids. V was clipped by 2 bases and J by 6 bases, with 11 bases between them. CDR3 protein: CASSQQQGSNEQFF. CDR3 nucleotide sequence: TGTGCCAGCAGCCAACAACAGGGAAGCAATGAGCAGTTCTTC.

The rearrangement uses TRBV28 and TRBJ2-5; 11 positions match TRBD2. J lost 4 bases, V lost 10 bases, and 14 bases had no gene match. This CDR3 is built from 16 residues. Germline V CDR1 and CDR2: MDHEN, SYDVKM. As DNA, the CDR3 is TGTGCCACCGTAGCGGGAGGGCCGACCCGCGTAGAGACCCAGTACTTC. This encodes CATVAGGPTRVETQYF.

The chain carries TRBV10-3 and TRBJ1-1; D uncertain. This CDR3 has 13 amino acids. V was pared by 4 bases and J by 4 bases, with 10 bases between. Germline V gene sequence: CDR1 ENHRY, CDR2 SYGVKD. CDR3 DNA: TGTGCCATCAGTGGAGACATCGCCACTGAAGCTTTCTTT. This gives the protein CAISGDIATEAFF.

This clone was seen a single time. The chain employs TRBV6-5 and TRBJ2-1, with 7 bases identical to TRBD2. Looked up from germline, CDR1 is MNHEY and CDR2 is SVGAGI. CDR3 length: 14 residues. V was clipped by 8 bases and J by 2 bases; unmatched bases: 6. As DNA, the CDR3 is TGTGCCAGCCATGGCGGGAGTCCCTACAATGAGCAGTTCTTC. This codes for CASHGGSPYNEQFF.

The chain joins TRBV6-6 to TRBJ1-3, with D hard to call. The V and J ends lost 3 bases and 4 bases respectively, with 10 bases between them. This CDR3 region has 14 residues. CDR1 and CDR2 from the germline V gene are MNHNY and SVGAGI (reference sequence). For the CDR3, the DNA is TGTGCCAGCAGTTATCCGGGGAGAGGAAACACCATATATTTT. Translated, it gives CASSYPGRGNTIYF.

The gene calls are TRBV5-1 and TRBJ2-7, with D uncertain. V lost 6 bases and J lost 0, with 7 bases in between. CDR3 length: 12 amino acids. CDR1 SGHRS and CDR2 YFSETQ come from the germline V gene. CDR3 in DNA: TGCGCCAGCACCTCGAGCTCCTACGAGCAGTACTTC. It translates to CASTSSSYEQYF.

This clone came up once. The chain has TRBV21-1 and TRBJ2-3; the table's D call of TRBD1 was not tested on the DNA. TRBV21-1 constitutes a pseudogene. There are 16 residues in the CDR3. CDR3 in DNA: TGTGCCAGCAGCAAACGACAGGGGAAGGTCGGAATCTGGCAGTATTTT. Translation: CASSKRQGKVGIWQYF.

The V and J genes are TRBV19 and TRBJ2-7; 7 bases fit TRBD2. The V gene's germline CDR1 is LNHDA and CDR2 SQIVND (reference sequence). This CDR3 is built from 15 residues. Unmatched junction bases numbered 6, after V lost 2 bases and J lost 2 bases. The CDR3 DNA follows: TGTGCCAGTAGTATAATTAGCGGGCCAACCTACGAGCAGTACTTC. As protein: CASSIISGPTYEQYF.

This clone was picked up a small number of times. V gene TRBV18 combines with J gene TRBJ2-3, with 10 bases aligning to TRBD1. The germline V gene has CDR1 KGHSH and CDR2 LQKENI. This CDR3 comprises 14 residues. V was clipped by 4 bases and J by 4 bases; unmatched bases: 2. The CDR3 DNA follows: TGTGCCAGCTCACGCGGACAGGGGGCAGATACGCAGTATTTT. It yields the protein CASSRGQGADTQYF.

CDR3 sequence (DNA): TGTGCCAGTATGGACAGGAATAGCAATCAGCCCCAGCATTTT. It encodes CASMDRNSNQPQHF. The chain joins TRBV19 to TRBJ1-5; TRBD1 matches 7 bases. The V and J ends lost 7 bases and 0 bases, in that order; junction bases with no gene match: 3. Germline assignment: CDR1 LNHDA and CDR2 SQIVND (reference sequence). The CDR3 totals 14 residues. The full variable domain, completed using reference TRBV19 and TRBJ1-5, is DGGITQSPKYLFRKEGQNVTLSCEQNLNHDAMYWYRQDPGQGLRLIYYSQIVNDFQKGDIAEGYSVSREKKESFPLTVTSAQKNPTAFYLCASMDRNSNQPQHFGDGTRLSIL.

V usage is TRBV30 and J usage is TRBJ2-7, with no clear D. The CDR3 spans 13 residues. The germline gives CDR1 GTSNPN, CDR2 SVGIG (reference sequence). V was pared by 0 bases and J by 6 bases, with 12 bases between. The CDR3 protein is CAWSVIWAAEQYF. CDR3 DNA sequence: TGTGCCTGGAGTGTAATTTGGGCAGCCGAGCAGTACTTC.

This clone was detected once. The CDR3 here is CASRGDETQYF. Written as DNA, the CDR3 is TGTGCCAGCAGGGGCGACGAGACCCAGTACTTC. The V and J genes are TRBV28 and TRBJ2-5; D uncertain. The V gene's germline CDR1 is MDHEN and CDR2 SYDVKM. The CDR3 has 11 amino acids. V lost 6 bases and J 5 bases, leaving 7 bases between the germline ends.

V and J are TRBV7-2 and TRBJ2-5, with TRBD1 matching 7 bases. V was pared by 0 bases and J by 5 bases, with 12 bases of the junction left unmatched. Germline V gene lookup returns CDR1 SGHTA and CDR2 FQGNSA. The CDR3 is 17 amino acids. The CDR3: CASSLARIRQGRETQYF. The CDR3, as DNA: TGTGCCAGCAGCTTAGCTCGAATCCGACAGGGTAGGGAGACCCAGTACTTC.

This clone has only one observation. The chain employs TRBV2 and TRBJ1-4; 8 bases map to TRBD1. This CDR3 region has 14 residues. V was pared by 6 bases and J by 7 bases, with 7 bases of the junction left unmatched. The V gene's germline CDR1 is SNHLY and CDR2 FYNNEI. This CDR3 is CASSLDRVREKLFF. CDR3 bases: TGTGCCAGCAGCTTGGACAGGGTGCGTGAAAAACTGTTTTTT.

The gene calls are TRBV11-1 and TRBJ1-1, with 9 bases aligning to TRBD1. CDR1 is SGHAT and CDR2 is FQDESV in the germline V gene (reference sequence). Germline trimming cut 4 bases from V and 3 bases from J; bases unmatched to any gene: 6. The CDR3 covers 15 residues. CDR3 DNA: TGTGCCAGCAGCTCCACCGGGACAGGGTACACTGAAGCTTTCTTT. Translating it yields CASSSTGTGYTEAFF.

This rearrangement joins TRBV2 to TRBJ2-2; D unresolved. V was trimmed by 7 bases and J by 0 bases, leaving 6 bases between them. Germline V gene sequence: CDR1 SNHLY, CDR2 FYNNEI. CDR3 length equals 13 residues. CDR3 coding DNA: TGTGCCAGCATGGCAGCGAACACCGGGGAGCTGTTTTTT. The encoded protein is CASMAANTGELFF.

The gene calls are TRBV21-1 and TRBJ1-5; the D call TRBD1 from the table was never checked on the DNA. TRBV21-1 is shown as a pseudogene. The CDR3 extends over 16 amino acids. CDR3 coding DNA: TGTGCCAGCAGCACAAGACAGGGGACGAGCAATCAGCCCCAGCATTTT. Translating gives CASSTRQGTSNQPQHF.

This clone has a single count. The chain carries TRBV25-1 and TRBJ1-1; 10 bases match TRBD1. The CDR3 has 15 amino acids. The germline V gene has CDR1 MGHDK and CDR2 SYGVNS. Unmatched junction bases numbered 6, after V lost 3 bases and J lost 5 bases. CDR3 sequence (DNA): TGTGCCAGCAGTGATCCCGGACAGGGGGAGACTGAAGCTTTCTTT. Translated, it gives CASSDPGQGETEAFF.

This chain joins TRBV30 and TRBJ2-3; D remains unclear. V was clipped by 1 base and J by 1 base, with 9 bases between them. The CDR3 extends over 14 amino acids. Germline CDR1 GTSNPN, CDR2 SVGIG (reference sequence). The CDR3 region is CAWSEGSGTDTQYF. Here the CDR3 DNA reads TGTGCCTGGAGTGAAGGAAGCGGCACAGATACGCAGTATTTT.